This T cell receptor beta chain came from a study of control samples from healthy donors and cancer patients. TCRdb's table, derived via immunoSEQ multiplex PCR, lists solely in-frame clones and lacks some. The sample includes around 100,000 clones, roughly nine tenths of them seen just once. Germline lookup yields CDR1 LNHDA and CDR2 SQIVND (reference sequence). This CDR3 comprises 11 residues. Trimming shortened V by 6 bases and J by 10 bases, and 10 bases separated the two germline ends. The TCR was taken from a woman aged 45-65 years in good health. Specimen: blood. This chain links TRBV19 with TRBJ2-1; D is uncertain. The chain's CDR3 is CASSKQQEQFF. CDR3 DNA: TGTGCCAGTAGCAAACAACAGGAGCAGTTCTTC.